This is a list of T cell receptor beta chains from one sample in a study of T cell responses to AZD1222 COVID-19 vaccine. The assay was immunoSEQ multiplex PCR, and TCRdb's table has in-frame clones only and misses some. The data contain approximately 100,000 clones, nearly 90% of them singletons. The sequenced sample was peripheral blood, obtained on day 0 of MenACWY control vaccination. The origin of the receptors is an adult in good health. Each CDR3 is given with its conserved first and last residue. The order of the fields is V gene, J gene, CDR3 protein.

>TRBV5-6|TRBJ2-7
CASSLIRSEQYF
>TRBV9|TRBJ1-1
CASSVGGYTNTEAFF
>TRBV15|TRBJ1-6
CATSRVIQGRDYNSPLHF
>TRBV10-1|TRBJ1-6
CASSGDSDNSPLHF
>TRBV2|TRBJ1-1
CASKSYQMNTEAFF
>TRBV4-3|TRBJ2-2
CASSLLSDGELFF
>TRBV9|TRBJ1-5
CASSLDSNQPQHF
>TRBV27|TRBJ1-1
CASSVIRGTEAFF
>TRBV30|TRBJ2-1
CAWIRYNEQFF
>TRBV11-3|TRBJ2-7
CASSLVSGGETYEQYF
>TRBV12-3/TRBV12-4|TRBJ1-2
CASSGGQARTYTF
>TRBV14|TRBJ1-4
CASSQEFRLGRSNEKLFF
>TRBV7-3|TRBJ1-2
CASSPGTGKGYTF
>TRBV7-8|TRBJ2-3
CASSLDGTGGTSTSTDTQYF
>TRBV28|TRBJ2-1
CASRPGQGAGTKQFF
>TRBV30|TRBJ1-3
CAWSVQGISGNTIYF
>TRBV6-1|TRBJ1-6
CASSENPGVNSPLHF
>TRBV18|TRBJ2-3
CASSQDATDTQYF
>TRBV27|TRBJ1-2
CASSLWALQGPSNYGYTF
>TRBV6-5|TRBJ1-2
CASSYDRSNYGYTF
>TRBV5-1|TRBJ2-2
CASTGTSGGAGTGELFF
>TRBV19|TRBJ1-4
CRGTVDEKLFF
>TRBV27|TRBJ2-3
CASSSRTGLTDTQYF
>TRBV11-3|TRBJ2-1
CASSFGTPPSSYNEQFF
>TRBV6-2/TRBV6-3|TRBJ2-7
CASSYSVPSSEQYF
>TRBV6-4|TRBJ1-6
CASSDSTGGNSPLHF
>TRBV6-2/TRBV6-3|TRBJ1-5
CASSYPGNQPQHF
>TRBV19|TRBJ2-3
CASSISTGPDTQYF
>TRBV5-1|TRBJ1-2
CASSLGQGVIDGYTF
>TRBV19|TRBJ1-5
CASNTGDYQPQHF
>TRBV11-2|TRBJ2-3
CASSLERTDTQYF
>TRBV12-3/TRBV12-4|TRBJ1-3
CASSLGSRNTIYF
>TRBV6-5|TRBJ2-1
CASSPGLDNYNEQFF
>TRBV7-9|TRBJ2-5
CASSASRGQGETQYF
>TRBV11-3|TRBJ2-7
CASSLDRLAGYYEQYF
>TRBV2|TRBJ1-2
CASSEANSGYDGYTF
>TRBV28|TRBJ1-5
CASRRGGVSNQPQHF
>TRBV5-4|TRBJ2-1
CANSLPGQGAGEQFF
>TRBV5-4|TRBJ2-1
CASSPHEDEQFF
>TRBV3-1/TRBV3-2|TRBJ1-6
CASSQGESVRNSPLHF
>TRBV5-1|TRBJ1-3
CASSLDPGTGNTIYF
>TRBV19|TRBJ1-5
CASSRDGNQPQHF
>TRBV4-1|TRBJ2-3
CASSQVAAEDTQYF
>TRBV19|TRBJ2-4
CASTGQGVSENIQYF
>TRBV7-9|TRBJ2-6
CASSSPSQLASGANVLTF
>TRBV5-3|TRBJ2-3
CARSLTAAGGRTDTQYF
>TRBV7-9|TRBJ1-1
CASSLGVPGRGTEAFF
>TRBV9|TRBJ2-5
CASSVVGTTEETQYF
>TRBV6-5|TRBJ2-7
CASRVVSYEQYF
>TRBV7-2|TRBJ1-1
CASSLVRENTEAFF
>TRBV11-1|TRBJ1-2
CASSWAPNNYGYTF
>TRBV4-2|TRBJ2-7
CASSQELHDSYEQYF
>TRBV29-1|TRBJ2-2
CSVGGRQTNTGELFF
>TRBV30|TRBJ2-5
CAWSVLGGIFQETQYF
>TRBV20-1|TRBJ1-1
CSAREITEAFF
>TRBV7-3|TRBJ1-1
CASSKKGEVGGVDTEAFF